Listed below are T cell receptor beta chains from one sample, sequenced in a study of blood T cell repertoires in COVID-19. Here immunoSEQ multiplex PCR was the method, and the copy in TCRdb shows in-frame clones only, minus some. The sample has fewer than 150,000 clones; about 83% are singletons. Sequences were obtained from peripheral blood. The receptors shown here come from a human donor in a cohort sampled during active COVID-19. CDR3s include the opening cysteine and the closing phenylalanine or tryptophan. D genes are given only for firm matches. Size is omitted from some rows. Given values are once, few, many or a class for expanded clones.

d_call clone_size j_call v_call cdr3_nt cdr3_aa
TRBD1 NA TRBJ1-1 TRBV7-9 TGTGCCAGCAGCATCGGGACAGGGGCTTTCTTT CASSIGTGAFF
NA NA TRBJ1-5 TRBV2 TGTGCCAGCAGCGCCGGGACTACTGGTCAGCCCCAGCATTTT CASSAGTTGQPQHF
TRBD1 NA TRBJ1-3 TRBV7-8 TGTGCCAGCAGCTTGACAGGGGGCGGAAACACCATATATTTT CASSLTGGGNTIYF
NA NA TRBJ2-1 TRBV5-1 TGCGCCAGCAGCTTGTATCAGGAGGGCAATGAGCAGTTCTTC CASSLYQEGNEQFF
NA NA TRBJ2-3 TRBV1 TGCACCAGCAGCCAATATAATTACAGGGTTGGGTATACGCAGTATTTT CTSSQYNYRVGYTQYF
TRBD2 NA TRBJ2-7 TRBV18 TGTGCCAGCTCACGGGGAGGGTCGAGCTCCTACGAGCAGTACTTC CASSRGGSSSYEQYF
TRBD2 NA TRBJ2-7 TRBV5-1 TGCGCCAGCAGCGGGGGGGACGGTCACTACGAGCAGTACTTC CASSGGDGHYEQYF
NA NA TRBJ1-2 TRBV7-6 TGTGCCAGCAGCTTAGCCAATAACTATGGCTACACCTTC CASSLANNYGYTF
NA NA TRBJ2-3 TRBV11-3 TGTGCCAGCAGCTGGGGGGGCGGACGCACAGATACGCAGTATTTT CASSWGGGRTDTQYF
NA few TRBJ1-6 TRBV10-3 TGTGCCATCAGTGAGACAGGAAGTAATTCACCCCTCCACTTT CAISETGSNSPLHF
NA NA TRBJ1-3 TRBV18 TGTGCCAGCTCTCTGCGGCAGGGCTCTGGAAACACCATATATTTT CASSLRQGSGNTIYF
NA NA TRBJ2-3 TRBV11-2 TGTGCCAGCAGCTCCGCCTCGGTTCGCACAGATACGCAGTATTTT CASSSASVRTDTQYF
TRBD2 NA TRBJ2-1 TRBV9 TGTGCCAGCAGCGTAGCCCGAGCGGGGGGCCCCTTCCCCTACAATGAGCAGTTCTTC CASSVARAGGPFPYNEQFF
NA NA TRBJ1-2 TRBV5-6 TGTGCCAGCAGCTTTAAAACAGGGTTACCAAACTATGGCTACACCTTC CASSFKTGLPNYGYTF
NA NA TRBJ2-7 TRBV11-1 TGTGCCAGCAGCTTACGGGGTTACGAGCAGTACTTC CASSLRGYEQYF
NA few TRBJ2-7 TRBV7-8 TGTGCCAGCAGCTTAGACGGGACCTACGAGCAGTACTTC CASSLDGTYEQYF
TRBD1 NA TRBJ2-5 TRBV7-2 TGTGCCAGCAGCTCCTCATGGGGTCAGGGGGCTCAGGAGACCCAGTACTTC CASSSSWGQGAQETQYF
NA once TRBJ2-5 TRBV7-2 TGTGCCAGCAGCTTATTAGGGGTGGCGGAGACCCAGTACTTC CASSLLGVAETQYF
NA NA TRBJ1-1 TRBV19 TGTGCCAGTAGTGCGGGGACCCCTGAAGCTTTCTTT CASSAGTPEAFF
TRBD1 NA TRBJ2-7 TRBV15 TGTGCCACCAGCAGGGGGACAGGGGAGGGCTACGAGCAGTACTTC CATSRGTGEGYEQYF
TRBD1 NA TRBJ2-7 TRBV7-9 TGTGCCAGCAGCCCCGGGACAGGGGGCTACGAGCAGTACTTC CASSPGTGGYEQYF
TRBD1 NA TRBJ2-1 TRBV11-2 TGTGCCAGCAGCTCCGACGGGACAGGGAAGCAGTTCTTC CASSSDGTGKQFF
TRBD1 NA TRBJ2-5 TRBV5-8 TGTGCCAGCAGCTTCTACAGGGGGGCGAAGGAGACCCAGTACTTC CASSFYRGAKETQYF